Shown below are 17 T cell receptor beta chains from a single sample sequenced in a study of identical twins. TCRdb recomputed calls from the 5' RACE reads with MiXCR, one row per CDR3 protein. The repertoire includes 1.5 million to 2 million distinct CDR3 sequences, around 29% of them detected once, and about 0.27% sits in the top ten. The sample was cord blood. The origin of the receptors is a newborn girl in good health.

This clonotype was counted only a few times. This chain links TRBV6-2 or TRBV6-3 with TRBJ2-7; D unresolved. CDR1 MNHEY and CDR2 SVGEGT come from the germline V gene. With 1 base removed from V and 3 bases from J, the gap between germline ends came to 10 bases. CDR3 length: 14 residues. As DNA, the CDR3 is TGTGCCAGCAGTTACTTATATGGTTACTACGAGCAGTACTTC. Protein: CASSYLYGYYEQYF.

In this sample, this clonotype turned up a few times. This chain joins TRBV10-3 and TRBJ1-5, with unresolved D. V lost 0 bases and J 6 bases, leaving 9 bases between the germline ends. The germline V gene has CDR1 ENHRY and CDR2 SYGVKD. This CDR3 has 14 amino acids. CDR3: CAISESIRVQPQHF. CDR3 coding DNA: TGTGCCATCAGTGAGTCTATAAGGGTTCAGCCCCAGCATTTT.

There are many counts of this clonotype. The chain joins TRBV3-1 to TRBJ2-7, with 7 bases lining up with TRBD1. The CDR3 consists of 15 residues. The V gene end was trimmed by 3 bases and the J gene end by 7 bases; junction bases not matched to a gene: 12. Per germline, CDR1 LGHDT and CDR2 YNNKEL (reference sequence). The chain's CDR3 is CASSQRTGLYWEQYF. The CDR3 coding sequence is TGTGCCAGCAGCCAGAGGACAGGATTATATTGGGAGCAGTACTTC.

This clonotype has just a few counts. The rearrangement links TRBV7-2 to TRBJ2-7; TRBD1 agrees at 9 bases. The V gene's germline CDR1 is SGHTA and CDR2 FQGNSA. With 1 base clipped from V and 0 bases from J, the junction kept 10 bases outside the gene matches. The CDR3 loop spans 18 amino acids. For the CDR3, the DNA is TGTGCCAGCAGCTTAGGACCTACCGGGACAGGGTTCTCCTACGAGCAGTACTTC. Its translation: CASSLGPTGTGFSYEQYF.

V gene TRBV20-1 combines with J gene TRBJ2-7; D possibly corresponds to TRBD2 (6 bases). CDR1 and CDR2 (germline): DFQATT, SNEGSKA (reference sequence). The CDR3 has 18 residues. V was pared by 1 base and J by 0 bases, with 22 bases between. The chain's CDR3 is CSARGGPVGLASSYEQYF. The CDR3 DNA reads TGCAGTGCTAGAGGAGGGCCCGTAGGCCTAGCGAGCTCCTACGAGCAGTACTTC.

There are many counts of this clonotype. The V and J genes are TRBV12-3 or TRBV12-4 and TRBJ1-2; TRBD1 agrees at 8 bases. The CDR3 is 15 amino acids. With V trimmed by 7 bases and J by 4 bases, 11 bases remained unmatched. The CDR3 DNA reads as TGTGCCAGCACCAAGAGGCAGGACAGGGTCTATGGCTACACCTTC. This gives the protein CASTKRQDRVYGYTF.

This clonotype was seen only a few times. The rearrangement links TRBV25-1 to TRBJ2-3, with D perhaps being TRBD1 or TRBD2 (5 bases each). CDR3 length: 15 amino acids. Germline-derived CDR1 and CDR2 are MGHDK and SYGVNS. Trimming pared 0 bases from V and 8 bases from J, leaving 15 bases between. CDR3 sequence: CASSEYRAGRSTQYF. CDR3 sequence (DNA): TGTGCCAGCAGTGAATATAGGGCAGGGAGATCTACGCAGTATTTT. Combining the CDR3 with reference TRBV25-1 and TRBJ2-3 gives the whole variable domain EADIYQTPRYLVIGTGKKITLECSQTMGHDKMYWYQQDPGMELHLIHYSYGVNSTEKGDLSSESTVSRIRTEHFPLTLESARPSHTSQYLCASSEYRAGRSTQYFGPGTRLTVL.

This clonotype showed up many times. V and J are TRBV20-1 and TRBJ2-3; TRBD1 matches 7 bases. The V segment lost 3 bases and the J segment 1 base; nucleotides outside the gene matches: 1. Germline-derived CDR1 and CDR2 are DFQATT and SNEGSKA (reference sequence). This CDR3 is built from 13 residues. The CDR3 protein is CSARQGGTDTQYF. The CDR3 nucleotides read TGCAGTGCTAGGCAGGGGGGCACAGATACGCAGTATTTT.

This chain uses TRBV20-1 with TRBJ1-5; a weak D match, TRBD1 (6 bases). V was clipped by 3 bases and J by 6 bases, with 15 bases between them. Germline CDR1 and CDR2: DFQATT and SNEGSKA (reference sequence). This CDR3 region has 14 residues. This CDR3 reads CSARVDRRGQPQHF. The CDR3 region has the DNA TGCAGTGCTAGGGTAGACAGGCGGGGTCAGCCCCAGCATTTT.

This clonotype occurred once. The chain combines TRBV20-1 with TRBJ2-3, with 11 positions matching TRBD1. The CDR3 runs to 17 residues. Germline V gene sequence: CDR1 DFQATT, CDR2 SNEGSKA (reference sequence). Trimming at V came to 0 bases and at J to 6 bases, leaving 11 bases not matched to a gene. CDR3 sequence reads: CSARDPGGQGAGDTQYF. The CDR3 DNA reads TGCAGTGCTAGAGATCCGGGAGGACAGGGGGCAGGGGATACGCAGTATTTT.

The V gene is TRBV20-1, the J gene TRBJ1-1; weak D call: TRBD1 (6 bases). Trimming removed 2 bases at V and 2 bases at J, with 12 bases between. The CDR3 sequence is 14 residues long. Germline-derived CDR1 and CDR2 are DFQATT and SNEGSKA (reference sequence). CDR3 nucleotides: TGCAGTGCTAGAATAGGGGGGGCTAACACTGAAGCTTTCTTT. This sequence encodes CSARIGGANTEAFF.

The J gene is TRBJ2-3, the V gene TRBV9; TRBD1 matches at 9 bases. Trimming took 5 bases from V and 3 from J; bases not matched to a gene: 13. The length of the CDR3 is 17 residues. CDR1 and CDR2 from the germline V gene are SGDLS and YYNGEE. The CDR3 loop is CASRATGTGSRTDTQYF. Here the CDR3 DNA reads TGTGCCAGCAGAGCCACCGGGACAGGGAGTAGAACAGATACGCAGTATTTT.

This chain uses TRBV2 with TRBJ2-7; tentatively, D is TRBD2 (5 bases). V lost 4 bases to trimming and J lost 2 bases, with 9 bases between them. The CDR3 covers 13 residues. Germline lookup yields CDR1 SNHLY and CDR2 FYNNEI. The CDR3 sequence is CASSGERAYEQYF. The CDR3 coding sequence is TGTGCCAGCAGTGGGGAGAGGGCCTACGAGCAGTACTTC.

This clonotype showed up just a few times. The V and J genes are TRBV5-6 and TRBJ2-7; perhaps TRBD1 as D (6 bases). The CDR3 has 15 amino acids. The ends were cut back, 1 base at V and 2 bases at J, with 13 bases in the middle. CDR1 and CDR2 from the germline V gene are SGHDT and YYEEEE. CDR3 in amino acids: CASSLFRSGAYEQYF. CDR3 DNA: TGTGCCAGCAGCTTGTTCCGATCAGGGGCCTACGAGCAGTACTTC.

This clonotype was seen repeatedly, ten times or more. Written as DNA, the CDR3 is TGTGCCAGCAGCGTAGACAATAACTATGGCTACACCTTC. This translates into CASSVDNNYGYTF. The rearrangement uses TRBV9 and TRBJ1-2; D gene ambiguous. This CDR3 is built from 13 residues. Trimming took 0 bases from V and 1 from J, leaving 4 bases between them. The V gene's germline CDR1 is SGDLS and CDR2 YYNGEE.

This CDR3 is CASSPGANGYTF. The CDR3 bases are TGTGCCAGCTCACCAGGGGCGAATGGCTACACCTTC. The chain has TRBV18 and TRBJ1-2; D might be TRBD1 (5 bases). CDR1 is KGHSH and CDR2 is LQKENI in the germline V gene. V dropped 2 bases and J dropped 6 bases, with 7 bases sitting between them. The length of the CDR3 is 12 residues.

The V call is TRBV20-1, the J call TRBJ2-2; no definite D call. CDR3 length: 12 amino acids. Germline loops: CDR1 DFQATT, CDR2 SNEGSKA (reference sequence). The V gene lost 3 bases and the J gene lost 5 bases, with 7 bases spanning the gap. CDR3 residues: CSASRSTGELFF. The CDR3 region has the DNA TGCAGTGCTAGTAGGTCGACCGGGGAGCTGTTTTTT.